The 29 T cell receptor beta chains reported below all come from one sample, sequenced in a study of blood T cell repertoires in COVID-19. Repertoires were generated with immunoSEQ multiplex PCR, while TCRdb's copy carries only in-frame clones and drops some. The table shows about 220,000 clones, with 75% to 90% occurring only once. The sequencing sample was made of peripheral blood. The receptors were sampled from a human donor in a cohort sampled during active COVID-19.

The V gene is TRBV5-1, the J gene TRBJ2-7; D is undetermined. Trimming removed 4 bases at V and 2 bases at J, with 13 bases between. From germline, CDR1 is SGHRS and CDR2 YFSETQ. CDR3 length: 14 amino acids. The CDR3 sequence is CASSVGGGAYEQYF. CDR3 coding DNA: TGCGCCAGCAGCGTTGGTGGCGGAGCCTACGAGCAGTACTTC.

This clone occurred many times. J is TRBJ2-7 and V is TRBV27; 7 positions match TRBD2. The trim removed 2 bases at V and 6 bases at J, leaving 1 base unmatched. The germline V gene has CDR1 MNHEY and CDR2 SMNVEV (reference sequence). This CDR3 has 12 residues. The CDR3 DNA is TGTGCCAGCAGTTTACAGCGGGGCGAGCAGTACTTC. The encoded protein is CASSLQRGEQYF.

The chain is built from TRBV28 and TRBJ2-1, with 9 positions matching TRBD1. CDR1 MDHEN and CDR2 SYDVKM come from the germline V gene. Unmatched junction bases numbered 8, after V lost 6 bases and J lost 8 bases. The CDR3 spans 14 residues. CDR3 sequence reads: CASRRQGEAYEQFF. The CDR3 coding sequence is TGTGCCAGCAGAAGACAGGGGGAAGCATATGAGCAGTTCTTC.

This clone was counted a few times. The J gene is TRBJ1-5, the V gene TRBV18, with 9 bases matching TRBD1. CDR3 size: 14 residues. V trimming: 8 bases; J trimming: 9 bases; junction bases outside the gene matches: 11. Germline V gene sequence: CDR1 KGHSH, CDR2 LQKENI. CDR3 sequence: CASLPGQGLRPQHF. The CDR3 bases are TGTGCCAGCCTCCCGGGACAGGGTTTACGGCCCCAGCATTTT.

This chain links TRBV6-2 or TRBV6-3 with TRBJ1-2; D may be TRBD1 (6 bases). This CDR3 spans 12 amino acids. V was clipped by 6 bases and J by 4 bases, with 9 bases between them. Germline V gene data show CDR1 as MNHEY and CDR2 as SVGEGT. CDR3 bases: TGTGCCAGCAGCCCACAGGGCTATGGCTACACCTTC. The encoded protein is CASSPQGYGYTF.

The chain recombines TRBV12-5 with TRBJ1-5, with D unclear. Germline V gives CDR1 LGHNT, CDR2 FRNRAP. CDR3 size: 13 residues. Trimming took 1 base from V and 6 from J, leaving 7 bases between them. The CDR3 loop reads CASGLEPGQPQHF. The CDR3, as DNA: TGTGCTAGTGGTTTGGAACCAGGTCAGCCCCAGCATTTT.

This chain uses TRBV4-2 with TRBJ2-3; the D gene is possibly TRBD2 (5 bases). Germline V CDR1 and CDR2: LGHNA, YNFKEQ. V was trimmed by 1 base and J by 4 bases, leaving 12 bases between them. The CDR3 consists of 15 residues. CDR3: CASSQAAGGADTQYF. In nucleotides, the CDR3 is TGTGCCAGCAGCCAAGCGGCGGGCGGCGCAGATACGCAGTATTTT.

This chain joins TRBV7-9 and TRBJ2-1; 8 bases map to TRBD1. Trimming took 0 bases from V and 12 from J; bases not matched to a gene: 16. The germline CDR1 and CDR2 sequences are SEHNR and FQNEAQ (reference sequence). The CDR3 extends over 17 amino acids. The CDR3 reads CASSLAVGQGAQIGQFF. CDR3 DNA: TGTGCCAGCAGCTTAGCCGTTGGACAGGGCGCCCAAATTGGGCAGTTCTTC. Looking up the rest from reference TRBV7-9 and TRBJ2-1 gives the full variable domain: DTGVSQNPRHKITKRGQNVTFRCDPISEHNRLYWYRQTLGQGPEFLTYFQNEAQLEKSRLLSDRFSAERPKGSFSTLEIQRTEQGDSAMYLCASSLAVGQGAQIGQFFGPGTRLTVL.

This clone was counted only a few times. This chain uses TRBV18 with TRBJ2-2; 10 bases map to TRBD2. The CDR3 loop spans 16 amino acids. The trim removed 1 base at V and 4 bases at J, leaving 3 bases unmatched. Germline V gene lookup returns CDR1 KGHSH and CDR2 LQKENI. CDR3 in DNA: TGTGCCAGCTCACCACAAAGCGGGAGGGCCACCGGGGAGCTGTTTTTT. Encoded protein: CASSPQSGRATGELFF.

The rearrangement links TRBV13 to TRBJ1-3, with a weak D call TRBD1 (6 bases). The CDR3 is 14 amino acids. Trimming removed 3 bases at V and 5 bases at J, with 11 bases between. Germline V gives CDR1 PRHDT, CDR2 FYEKMQ (reference sequence). The CDR3 loop is CASSFDRRRNTIYF. The CDR3 DNA sequence: TGTGCCAGCAGCTTTGACAGGAGAAGAAACACCATATATTTT. The full variable domain, rest sourced from reference TRBV13 and TRBJ1-3, is AAGVIQSPRHLIKEKRETATLKCYPIPRHDTVYWYQQGPGQDPQFLISFYEKMQSDKGSIPDRFSAQQFSDYHSELNMSSLELGDSALYFCASSFDRRRNTIYFGEGSWLTVV.

The rearrangement uses TRBV6-2 or TRBV6-3 and TRBJ1-1; D remains ambiguous. Per germline, CDR1 MNHEY and CDR2 SVGEGT. V lost 0 bases and J 6 bases, leaving 23 bases between the germline ends. The CDR3 is 18 amino acids. The CDR3 sequence is CASSYSFAPRLGRPEAFF. In DNA form, the CDR3 reads TGTGCCAGCAGTTACTCGTTTGCACCAAGGCTGGGGAGACCTGAAGCTTTCTTT.

V and J are TRBV9 and TRBJ2-7; TRBD1 might be the D (6 bases). The V gene's germline CDR1 is SGDLS and CDR2 YYNGEE. V was pared by 0 bases and J by 2 bases, with 9 bases between. This CDR3 contains 14 residues. The CDR3 region has the DNA TGTGCCAGCAGCGTAGCGGGACAAGCCTACGAGCAGTACTTC. This encodes CASSVAGQAYEQYF.

This chain uses TRBV7-2 with TRBJ2-7; 10 nucleotides align to TRBD2. CDR1 and CDR2 (germline): SGHTA, FQGNSA. Trimming took 4 bases from V and 9 from J; bases not matched to a gene: 9. The CDR3 runs 14 residues. In nucleotides, the CDR3 is TGTGCCAGCAGCTGGACTAGCGGAGCGTTGGGGCAGTACTTC. This codes for CASSWTSGALGQYF.

V and J are TRBV24-1 and TRBJ1-2; D not certain. Germline values: CDR1 KGHDR, CDR2 SFDVKD. CDR3 length equals 17 residues. Trimming cost V 0 bases and J 5 bases, with 18 bases left between them. This CDR3 reads CATSDLHSFPPKYGYTF. In DNA, the CDR3 is TGTGCCACCAGTGATTTGCACTCTTTTCCGCCCAAGTATGGCTACACCTTC.

The chain links TRBV30 to TRBJ2-6; D perhaps matches TRBD2 (6 bases). The CDR3 totals 16 residues. Trimming took off 1 base at V and 4 bases at J, with 14 bases between the two ends. Per the germline V gene, CDR1 is GTSNPN and CDR2 is SVGIG (reference sequence). The CDR3 coding sequence is TGTGCCTGGAGTGGACCGGGAGTCCCGGGGGCCAACGTCCTGACTTTC. Encoded protein: CAWSGPGVPGANVLTF.

This clone was observed once. The rearrangement joins TRBV14 to TRBJ2-3, with 12 bases lining up with TRBD2. This CDR3 is built from 16 residues. V lost 4 bases, J lost 4 bases, and 6 bases stayed unmatched. From germline, CDR1 is SGHDN and CDR2 FVKESK. CDR3 sequence: CASSPLAGGGPDTQYF. CDR3 nucleotide sequence: TGTGCCAGCAGCCCTCTAGCGGGAGGGGGACCAGATACGCAGTATTTT. The full variable domain, with the rest looked up from reference TRBV14 and TRBJ2-3, is EAGVTQFPSHSVIEKGQTVTLRCDPISGHDNLYWYRRVMGKEIKFLLHFVKESKQDESGMPNNRFLAERTGGTYSTLKVQPAELEDSGVYFCASSPLAGGGPDTQYFGPGTRLTVL.

This chain connects TRBV6-5 to TRBJ1-4; 11 positions match TRBD1. This CDR3 is 14 amino acids long. Germline-derived CDR1 and CDR2 are MNHEY and SVGAGI. The V gene end was trimmed by 6 bases and the J gene end by 7 bases; junction bases not matched to a gene: 4. The CDR3 is CASREDRGREKLFF. The CDR3 DNA is TGTGCCAGCAGGGAGGACAGGGGGCGTGAAAAACTGTTTTTT.

This chain uses TRBV12-3 or TRBV12-4 with TRBJ1-2; no firm D call. V gave up 0 bases and J gave up 8 bases, with 4 bases separating them. The CDR3 spans 11 residues. CDR3 sequence: CASSLAGGYTF. Written as DNA, the CDR3 is TGTGCCAGCAGTTTAGCCGGGGGCTACACCTTC.

The gene calls are TRBV3-1 (or the pseudogene TRBV3-2) and TRBJ2-5; 8 bases fit TRBD2. The trim removed 2 bases at V and 4 bases at J, leaving 3 bases unmatched. Germline V CDR1 and CDR2: LGHDT, YNNKEL (reference sequence). The CDR3 is 14 amino acids. The CDR3 nucleotides are TGTGCCAGCAGCCAACGAGCGGGAGTAGAGACCCAGTACTTC. Its protein product is CASSQRAGVETQYF.

The rearrangement joins TRBV6-1 to TRBJ1-5; 9 bases align to TRBD1. The germline CDR1 and CDR2 sequences are MNHNS and SASEGT. The CDR3 has 18 residues. The V segment lost 4 bases and the J segment 1 base; nucleotides outside the gene matches: 11. The CDR3 sequence: CASSARQGGGWSNQPQHF. The DNA for the CDR3 is TGTGCCAGCAGTGCCAGACAGGGGGGGGGTTGGAGCAATCAGCCCCAGCATTTT.

The rearrangement uses TRBV24-1 and TRBJ2-5; TRBD1 is a possible D gene (6 bases). Per the germline V gene, CDR1 is KGHDR and CDR2 is SFDVKD. This CDR3 region has 16 residues. The V end lost 3 bases, the J end lost 4 bases, and 17 bases lay between the germline ends. For the CDR3, the DNA is TGTGCCACCAGTGATAGGGTTGGGGGCGCCGTAGAGACCCAGTACTTC. The encoded protein is CATSDRVGGAVETQYF.

The chain couples TRBV7-2 to TRBJ2-7, with TRBD2 matching over 9 bases. V lost 5 bases, J lost 2 bases, and 10 bases stayed unmatched. The CDR3 loop spans 16 amino acids. CDR1 and CDR2 from the germline V gene are SGHTA and FQGNSA. The CDR3 sequence is CASSPPGAGGAYEQYF. DNA of the CDR3: TGTGCCAGCAGCCCCCCCGGGGCGGGAGGGGCCTACGAGCAGTACTTC.

The J gene is TRBJ2-7, the V gene TRBV7-8; D possibly corresponds to TRBD1 (6 bases). V lost 2 bases and J lost 3, with 11 bases in between. Germline assignment: CDR1 SGHVS and CDR2 FQNEAQ. The CDR3 totals 14 residues. CDR3 bases: TGTGCCAGCAGCTTAAACAGGGAAAGCTACGAGCAGTACTTC. It is translated as CASSLNRESYEQYF.

CDR3 loop: CASSGQGADDLGGRRTDTQYF. In nucleotides, the CDR3 is TGCGCCAGCAGTGGGCAGGGGGCAGATGATTTAGGCGGGAGACGCACAGATACGCAGTATTTT. V gene TRBV10-1 combines with J gene TRBJ2-3; D possibly corresponds to TRBD1 (8 bases). The CDR3 has 21 amino acids. From germline, CDR1 is WNHNN and CDR2 SYGVQD (reference sequence). Trimming removed 4 bases at V and 1 base at J, with 30 bases between.

This chain joins TRBV27 and TRBJ1-5, with 7 bases lining up with TRBD1. CDR1 and CDR2 from the germline V gene are MNHEY and SMNVEV (reference sequence). Trimming cost V 6 bases and J 6 bases; bases outside gene matches: 8. The CDR3 loop spans 14 amino acids. The CDR3 nucleotides read TGTGCCAGCAGCCAAAAGGGGGCGGGTCAGCCCCAGCATTTT. This translates into CASSQKGAGQPQHF.

The rearrangement uses TRBV18 and TRBJ1-5, with 9 nucleotides matching TRBD1. V shed 3 bases, J shed 5 bases, and the junction held 8 bases outside the gene matches. This CDR3 comprises 16 residues. Germline V gene lookup returns CDR1 KGHSH and CDR2 LQKENI. CDR3 DNA: TGTGCCAGCTCACCGCCCGGGACAGGGACGGATCAGCCCCAGCATTTT. Its translation: CASSPPGTGTDQPQHF.

The V and J genes are TRBV28 and TRBJ1-1; 7 nucleotides match TRBD1. Germline V CDR1 and CDR2: MDHEN, SYDVKM. Unmatched junction bases numbered 12, after V lost 5 bases and J lost 6 bases. The CDR3 consists of 15 residues. The CDR3 is CASSLAGRGFSEAFF. DNA for the CDR3: TGTGCCAGCAGTCTAGCGGGCAGGGGGTTCTCTGAAGCTTTCTTT.

This rearrangement joins TRBV18 to TRBJ1-5; 10 bases line up with TRBD1. Germline loops: CDR1 KGHSH, CDR2 LQKENI. The CDR3 is made up of 16 amino acids. J was trimmed by 3 bases and V by 5 bases; bases with no gene match: 7. The CDR3: CASSYTGTGDNQPQHF. The CDR3 DNA is TGTGCCAGCTCATATACCGGGACAGGGGACAATCAGCCCCAGCATTTT.

This sequence joins TRBV7-9 and TRBJ1-3; 7 nucleotides match TRBD1. Germline V gives CDR1 SEHNR, CDR2 FQNEAQ (reference sequence). The CDR3 sequence is 14 residues long. V dropped 5 bases and J dropped 2; count of bases not matched to a gene: 3. This CDR3 reads CASSPGTAGNTIYF. The DNA of the CDR3 is TGTGCCAGCAGCCCCGGGACAGCTGGAAACACCATATATTTT.